Listed below are T cell receptor beta chains from one sample, sequenced in a study of cytomegalovirus exposure and HLA in healthy donors. The assay was immunoSEQ multiplex PCR, and TCRdb's table has in-frame clones only and misses some. The sample holds 90,000 to 110,000 clones, 81% seen once. The sequencing input was PBMCs. The receptors stem from a woman aged 25 to 39 in good health and CMV-seronegative. Both conserved end residues are part of each CDR3. The D gene is left open where the match is weak. Rows may omit the clone size; those that give it use once, few, many or a size class.

TRBD2	NA	TRBV28	TRBJ2-3	TGTGCCAGCAGAAACCCAGCGGGGCCCACAGATACGCAGTATTTT	CASRNPAGPTDTQYF
NA	NA	TRBV4-3	TRBJ1-5	TGCGCCAGCAGCCAAGATTCAGAACGCCAGCCCCAGCATTTT	CASSQDSERQPQHF
NA	NA	TRBV27	TRBJ1-3	TGTGCCAGCAGTCCCCTCGGACACTTTGGAAACACCATATATTTT	CASSPLGHFGNTIYF
TRBD2	NA	TRBV2	TRBJ2-1	TGTGCCAGCAGTCGACTAGCGGCCCACAATGAGCAGTTCTTC	CASSRLAAHNEQFF
NA	NA	TRBV6-5	TRBJ1-2	TGTGCCAGCAAAGGGGTCGGCGAGTATGGCTACACCTTC	CASKGVGEYGYTF
TRBD1	few	TRBV5-1	TRBJ2-1	TGCGCCAGCAGCTGGGGACAGGGCAACTACAATGAGCAGTTCTTC	CASSWGQGNYNEQFF
TRBD1	few	TRBV19	TRBJ1-5	TGTGCCAGTAGTATTGCAGGGGGTCAGGATCAGCCCCAGCATTTT	CASSIAGGQDQPQHF
NA	NA	TRBV2	TRBJ2-3	TGTGCCAGCAGCATTAGTTTTCTAGATACGCAGTATTTT	CASSISFLDTQYF
TRBD2	few	TRBV7-3	TRBJ2-2	TGTGCCAGCAGCCCGAAACTAGCGGGAGTGGGCGGGGAGCTGTTTTTT	CASSPKLAGVGGELFF
TRBD2	NA	TRBV7-3	TRBJ2-1	TGTGCCAGCAGCTTACGTTCCGGGAGGGTTTTATATGAGCAGTTCTTC	CASSLRSGRVLYEQFF
TRBD1	NA	TRBV5-1	TRBJ2-6	TGCGCCAGCAGCTCCGAGACAGGGATTCCTGGGGCCAACGTCCTGACTTTC	CASSSETGIPGANVLTF
TRBD1	NA	TRBV14	TRBJ2-5	TGTGCCAGCAGCCGCCAACGGACAGGGGGAGGGACCCAGTACTTC	CASSRQRTGGGTQYF
TRBD2	NA	TRBV5-1	TRBJ2-7	TGCGCCAGCAGTGTTCGGGAGGGCTACGAGCAGTACTTC	CASSVREGYEQYF
NA	few	TRBV19	TRBJ1-5	TGTGCCAGTAGTGTTCGACACCGCGGGGATAGCAATCAGCCCCAGCATTTT	CASSVRHRGDSNQPQHF
NA	NA	TRBV19	TRBJ2-1	TGTGCCAGTAGTACCCAGTACAATGAGCAGTTCTTC	CASSTQYNEQFF
TRBD1	NA	TRBV28	TRBJ1-2	TGTGCCAGCAGTTTTTTAAGGACAGGTGTTGGCTACACCTTC	CASSFLRTGVGYTF
TRBD1	few	TRBV28	TRBJ2-3	TGTGCCAGCAGTGTCACACCGGGACAGGGGGCAGATACGCAGTATTTT	CASSVTPGQGADTQYF
TRBD2	NA	TRBV7-2	TRBJ2-5	TGTGCCAGCAGCTCTTTACTGGGACTAGCGGGATCAGAGACCCAGTACTTC	CASSSLLGLAGSETQYF
NA	NA	TRBV5-5	TRBJ2-7	TGTGCCAGCAGCGTCGACAGGTACGAGCAGTACTTC	CASSVDRYEQYF
NA	NA	TRBV28	TRBJ2-3	TGTGCCAGCAGTTTGGTTACAGGGGAGGATTTCGGGAGCACAGATACGCAGTATTTT	CASSLVTGEDFGSTDTQYF
NA	once	TRBV6-5	TRBJ2-2	TGTGCCAGCGGCCAGGTGCGGGGATTCCAGGGGGAGCTGTTTTTT	CASGQVRGFQGELFF
NA	NA	TRBV7-9	TRBJ2-6	TGTGCCAGCAGCTTCCTGACAGGCAGCTCTGGGGCCAACGTCCTGACTTTC	CASSFLTGSSGANVLTF
NA	NA	TRBV7-6	TRBJ1-1	TGTGCCAGCAGCTTAGGCCCAGGTGGTGAAGCTTTCTTT	CASSLGPGGEAFF
NA	NA	TRBV28	TRBJ1-5	TGTGCCAGCAGTGCAACGGTTCGGGGCAATCAGCCCCAGCATTTT	CASSATVRGNQPQHF
NA	few	TRBV28	TRBJ1-5	TGTGCCAGCAGTCTGGTCCCGTACAGGGCCATTCGCAATCAGCCCCAGCATTTT	CASSLVPYRAIRNQPQHF
NA	NA	TRBV7-9	TRBJ1-1	TGTGCCAGCAGTAGAGACACTGAAGCTTTCTTT	CASSRDTEAFF
TRBD2	NA	TRBV5-1	TRBJ2-3	TGCGCCAGCAGCATTAGCGGGAGTAGAAGGGCAGATACGCAGTATTTT	CASSISGSRRADTQYF
NA	NA	TRBV28	TRBJ2-7	TGTGCCAGCAGGAACACTCCGGGTGATTACTTAGAGGGGGCCTACGAGCAGTACTTC	CASRNTPGDYLEGAYEQYF
TRBD1	NA	TRBV2	TRBJ1-2	TGTGCCAGCAGTCGCAGGGGGTCTGACTATGGCTACACCTTC	CASSRRGSDYGYTF
TRBD1	NA	TRBV7-8	TRBJ2-7	TGTGCCAGCAGCACCAGGACAGGGTCCTACGAGCAGTACTTC	CASSTRTGSYEQYF
NA	NA	TRBV7-9	TRBJ2-3	TGTGCCAGCAGCTTAGCTCAGGGAACAGATACGCAGTATTTT	CASSLAQGTDTQYF
NA	NA	TRBV28	TRBJ2-1	TGTGTCTCAGGGGCTAGCCCATACAATGAGCAGTTCTTC	CVSGASPYNEQFF
NA	NA	TRBV30	TRBJ1-3	TGTGCCTGGAGTGGTATGAGCTCTGGAAACACCATATATTTT	CAWSGMSSGNTIYF
NA	few	TRBV5-1	TRBJ2-3	TGCGCCAGCAGCTTCGGACAAATCACAGATACGCAGTATTTT	CASSFGQITDTQYF
NA	NA	TRBV6-1	TRBJ1-5	TGTGCCATGGGGCGGGGAGGGTATAGCAATCAGCCCCAGCATTTT	CAMGRGGYSNQPQHF
TRBD1	NA	TRBV27	TRBJ2-5	TGTGCCAGCAGTGGAGACAGGGGACTCGGTGAGACCCAGTACTTC	CASSGDRGLGETQYF
NA	NA	TRBV30	TRBJ2-3	TGTGCCTGGAGCAGACAGGGCACAGATACGCAGTATTTT	CAWSRQGTDTQYF
NA	NA	TRBV15	TRBJ2-1	TGTGCCACCAGCAGAGATCATCTTGTAGATGAGCAGTTCTTC	CATSRDHLVDEQFF
TRBD1	NA	TRBV5-1	TRBJ1-2	TGCGCCAGCAGCTCAGGACAGGGGGCGAACTATGGCTACACCTTC	CASSSGQGANYGYTF
NA	NA	TRBV4-3	TRBJ2-3	TGCGCCAGCAGCCCGCGACCCGTGGAGGGAGTAGCCCCCCCAGATACGCAGTATTTT	CASSPRPVEGVAPPDTQYF
TRBD1	NA	TRBV11-2	TRBJ2-7	TGTGCCAGCAGCCGGGACAGGGGGCAAAGCGAGCAGTACTTC	CASSRDRGQSEQYF
TRBD1	NA	TRBV5-1	TRBJ1-3	TGCGCCAGCAGCTGGGACCAGGGGGCGCCCAGGCCTGGAAACACCATATATTTT	CASSWDQGAPRPGNTIYF
TRBD2	NA	TRBV5-4	TRBJ2-2	TGTGCCAGCAGCTTGGGACTAGCGGGAGGGTCGAACACCGGGGAGCTGTTTTTT	CASSLGLAGGSNTGELFF
NA	NA	TRBV28	TRBJ2-7	TGTGCCAGCATATCTTTCGGGGACGAGCAGTACTTC	CASISFGDEQYF
NA	NA	TRBV6-6	TRBJ2-7	TGTGCCAGCAGTTACGGTGCAGGGAGGAACGAGCAGTACTTC	CASSYGAGRNEQYF
NA	NA	TRBV14	TRBJ2-5	TGTGCCAGCGGAGGATATAGGCTTGTGTGCATTGAGACCCAGTACTTC	CASGGYRLVCIETQYF
NA	NA	TRBV5-1	TRBJ2-5	TGCGCCAGCAGCTTGGCACGGGGGTCGGGAGAGACCCAGTACTTC	CASSLARGSGETQYF
NA	NA	TRBV7-7	TRBJ2-2	TGTGCCAGCAGCCCGTCCGGGAGTGGCACCGGGGAGCTGTTTTTT	CASSPSGSGTGELFF
TRBD2	few	TRBV6-4	TRBJ2-3	TGTGCCAGCAGTGACTCGACTAGCAGCACAGATACGCAGTATTTT	CASSDSTSSTDTQYF
TRBD2	few	TRBV7-2	TRBJ2-6	TGTGCCAGCAGCTCCCTCATAGCGGGAGTAGGCACTGGGGCCAACGTCCTGACTTTC	CASSSLIAGVGTGANVLTF
NA	NA	TRBV30	TRBJ1-4	TGTGCCTGGAGTGGGGGGGGAAAACTGTTTTTT	CAWSGGGKLFF
TRBD2	NA	TRBV7-3	TRBJ2-3	TGTGCCAGCAGCTCCAGCGGGAGAGCTGGCACAGATACGCAGTATTTT	CASSSSGRAGTDTQYF
NA	NA	TRBV6-6	TRBJ2-3	TGTGCCAGCAGTCCCCAGGTGCCCACAGATACGCAGTATTTT	CASSPQVPTDTQYF
NA	few	TRBV7-2	TRBJ2-1	TGTGCCAGCAGCTTAGCGCTAATGCGGCTAGTAGGATTCAATGAGCAGTTCTTC	CASSLALMRLVGFNEQFF
NA	NA	TRBV14	TRBJ2-1	TGTGCCAGCAGCCAACGGGGGAAAATCAATGAGCAGTTCTTC	CASSQRGKINEQFF
TRBD1	NA	TRBV29-1	TRBJ2-7	TGCAGCGTGGGGGACAGGTCAAGCTCCTACGAGCAGTACTTC	CSVGDRSSSYEQYF
NA	NA	TRBV7-2	TRBJ2-2	TGTGCCAGCAGACTCCCTAAGACCGGGGAGCTGTTTTTT	CASRLPKTGELFF
TRBD1	NA	TRBV27	TRBJ2-7	TGTGCCAGCAGTCCACCGGGACAGGCCTACGAGCAGTACTTC	CASSPPGQAYEQYF
NA	NA	TRBV7-9	TRBJ2-7	TGTGCCAGCAGCTTACTGGCAGGGGTTCTCTACGAGCAGTACTTC	CASSLLAGVLYEQYF
TRBD2	NA	TRBV19	TRBJ2-7	TGTGCCAGTAGTATAAAGGGACTAGCGGGCCACTACGAGCAGTACTTC	CASSIKGLAGHYEQYF